These 12 T cell receptor beta chains came from one sample sequenced in a study of CD8+CD57+ T cells in acquired aplastic anemia. Using genomic DNA as the template, TCR beta VDJ and CDR3 profiling was carried out. TCRdb called the reads again in MiXCR, with one record for every CDR3 protein. The sample consists of approximately 150,000 distinct CDR3 sequences, about 45% of them appearing once. Selection for sequencing was limited to patients who had shown CD8+CD57+ cell expansion by flow cytometry. Sequencing input: sorted CD4+, CD8+, or CD8+CD57+ T cells (not recorded which) from PBMCs. These receptors were collected from a human donor with aplastic anemia.

The table lists this clonotype with many counts. This chain joins TRBV20-1 and TRBJ1-3; D gene unclear. V was trimmed by 3 bases and J by 8 bases, leaving 8 bases between them. Germline CDR1 is DFQATT and CDR2 is SNEGSKA (reference sequence). This CDR3 region has 11 residues. CDR3 nucleotide sequence: TGCAGTGCTAGTCGGGGTGACACCATATATTTT. Encoded protein: CSASRGDTIYF.

The chain has TRBV20-1 and TRBJ1-1; tentative D call: TRBD1 (5 bases). This CDR3 contains 12 residues. With 3 bases removed from V and 6 bases from J, the gap between germline ends came to 11 bases. Germline CDR1 reads DFQATT; CDR2 reads SNEGSKA (reference sequence). CDR3 nucleotides: TGCAGTGCTAGGCCCGGGGGGGCTGAAGCTTTCTTT. It is translated as CSARPGGAEAFF.

This clonotype has more than one count but fewer than ten. The chain couples TRBV4-2 to TRBJ2-3; 8 bases match TRBD1. The CDR3 has 16 amino acids. V shed 5 bases and J 3 bases; nucleotides not matched to a gene: 10. The germline V gene encodes CDR1 LGHNA and CDR2 YNFKEQ. The CDR3, as DNA: TGTGCCAGCAGCGGCCCGGACAGGGTTAAAACAGATACGCAGTATTTT. Translation: CASSGPDRVKTDTQYF.

This clonotype showed up many times. The chain carries TRBV9 and TRBJ2-1; 7 nucleotides line up with TRBD2. CDR3 length: 16 amino acids. The germline V gene has CDR1 SGDLS and CDR2 YYNGEE. J lost 0 bases, V lost 4 bases, and 7 bases had no gene match. As DNA, the CDR3 is TGTGCCAGCAGCCAGACGGGCGGGGGCTCCTACAATGAGCAGTTCTTC. Residues: CASSQTGGGSYNEQFF.

The CDR3 loop is CSGAGVSYEQYF. The CDR3 bases are TGCAGTGGTGCAGGTGTCTCCTACGAGCAGTACTTC. The chain is built from TRBV20-1 and TRBJ2-7; D remains ambiguous. The CDR3 extends over 12 amino acids. V gave up 7 bases and J gave up 0 bases, with 10 bases separating them. The germline V gene has CDR1 DFQATT and CDR2 SNEGSKA (reference sequence).

V is TRBV25-1 and J is TRBJ2-7, with a weak D call TRBD2 (6 bases). V lost 1 base and J lost 9, with 7 bases in between. The CDR3 is 11 residues long. Germline values: CDR1 MGHDK, CDR2 SYGVNS. The chain's CDR3 is CASSESGGQYF. CDR3 nucleotides: TGTGCCAGCAGTGAATCCGGGGGGCAGTACTTC.

This clonotype was observed many times. The gene calls are TRBV7-9 and TRBJ1-2; 7 bases map to TRBD1. The trim removed 5 bases at V and 2 bases at J, leaving 5 bases unmatched. CDR3 length equals 14 residues. CDR1 and CDR2 from the germline V gene are SEHNR and FQNEAQ (reference sequence). The DNA for the CDR3 is TGTGCCAGCAGCCCCCGACAGGGAAACTATGGCTACACCTTC. Protein sequence: CASSPRQGNYGYTF.

The rearrangement uses TRBV6-1 and TRBJ2-1; D perhaps matches TRBD2 (6 bases). Between the trimmed V and J ends, which lost 6 bases and 6 bases, there was a span of 21 bases. CDR1 and CDR2 from the germline V gene are MNHNS and SASEGT. The CDR3 sequence is 16 residues long. The CDR3 is CASRPGTPPGGNEQFF. Written as DNA, the CDR3 is TGTGCCAGCAGGCCTGGGACTCCCCCGGGTGGCAATGAGCAGTTCTTC.

On this clonotype itself: This may arise from a read error, as a much more abundant clone is one base away. The chain employs TRBV25-1 and TRBJ2-3, with TRBD2 as a possible D gene (5 bases). CDR1 is MGHDK and CDR2 is SYGVNS in the germline V gene. The ends were cut back, 6 bases at V and 6 bases at J, with 28 bases in the middle. The CDR3 runs 18 residues. CDR3 sequence reads: CASSLVGGPNGGWDTQYF. DNA for the CDR3: TGTGCCAGCAGCTTAGTTGGTGGACCAAACGGCGGGTGGGATACGCAGTATTTT.

The chain employs TRBV29-1 and TRBJ1-1; tentative D call: TRBD1 (5 bases). Trimming stripped 6 bases from V and 4 bases from J, with 21 bases between. Germline V lookup: CDR1 SQVTM, CDR2 ANQGSEA. CDR3 length: 15 amino acids. The CDR3 region is CSVQLRQSKSTEAFF. The CDR3 DNA follows: TGCAGCGTCCAACTTCGACAGTCTAAGAGCACTGAAGCTTTCTTT. Supplemented by reference TRBV29-1 and TRBJ1-1, the full variable domain reads SAVISQKPSRDICQRGTSLTIQCQVDSQVTMMFWYRQQPGQSLTLIATANQGSEATYESGFVIDKFPISRPNLTFSTLTVSNMSPEDSSIYLCSVQLRQSKSTEAFFGQGTRLTVV.

This clonotype was seen at least ten times. The chain uses TRBV7-3 and TRBJ1-1; D is ambiguous. Deletions cut 1 base from V and 4 bases from J, with 16 bases between. CDR3 length: 16 residues. The germline V gene encodes CDR1 SGHTA and CDR2 FQGTGA. The CDR3 sequence: CASSLSHGLRFTEAFF. CDR3 nucleotides: TGTGCCAGCAGCTTAAGTCATGGTTTACGGTTCACTGAAGCTTTCTTT.

This clonotype occurred many times. The gene calls are TRBV20-1 and TRBJ1-3; 10 bases are a match to TRBD1. The CDR3 extends over 17 amino acids. The J segment lost 4 bases and the V segment lost 5 bases, leaving 14 bases of the junction unmatched. Germline CDR1 and CDR2: DFQATT and SNEGSKA (reference sequence). As DNA, the CDR3 is TGCAGTGCTTCCCCGGGGGCGGGACAGGGGTACGGAAACACCATATATTTT. Its translation is CSASPGAGQGYGNTIYF.